A selection of T cell receptor beta chains follows, all from one sample in a study of blood T cell repertoires in COVID-19. TCRdb keeps only in-frame clones here, not all; method: immunoSEQ multiplex PCR. The sample consists of around 100,000 clones, 80% to 90% of them appearing once. Sequences were obtained from peripheral blood. The origin of the receptors is a man between 35 and 55 years old with acute or convalescent COVID-19. Each CDR3 is given with its conserved first and last residue. Fields, in order: V gene, clone size, J gene, D gene, CDR3 DNA, CDR3 protein. D genes are given only for firm matches. Clone size is given for some rows only: seen once, a few or many times, or a class if the clone is expanded.

V: TRBV6-5
size: NA
J: TRBJ2-3
D: TRBD2
DNA: TGTGTCAGCAGTTACTCTTCTAGCGGAGATACGCAGTATTTT
CDR3: CVSSYSSSGDTQYF

V: TRBV5-1
size: once
J: TRBJ2-2
D: NA
DNA: TGCGCCAGCAGCCGGCGGTTAACAGGGGACTACACCGGGGAGCTGTTTTTT
CDR3: CASSRRLTGDYTGELFF

V: TRBV18
size: NA
J: TRBJ2-1
D: TRBD2
DNA: TGTGCCAGCTCACCAAGTGAGCGGGGGGGCGTCCATGAGCAGTTCTTC
CDR3: CASSPSERGGVHEQFF

V: TRBV5-4
size: NA
J: TRBJ1-1
D: NA
DNA: TGTGCAGGGGGGGAGGGGAACACTGAAGCTTTCTTT
CDR3: CAGGEGNTEAFF

V: TRBV4-2
size: NA
J: TRBJ2-3
D: NA
DNA: TGTGCCAGCAGCAGCGGACTACCAGGGAAAGATACGCAGTATTTT
CDR3: CASSSGLPGKDTQYF

V: TRBV4-1
size: NA
J: TRBJ2-2
D: TRBD2
DNA: TGCGCCAGCAGCCAAGATCAACTAGCGCGGACCGGGGAGCTGTTTTTT
CDR3: CASSQDQLARTGELFF

V: TRBV18
size: NA
J: TRBJ2-1
D: TRBD1
DNA: TGTGCCAGCTCACCACGGACAGGAAACAATGAGCAGTTCTTC
CDR3: CASSPRTGNNEQFF

V: TRBV13
size: NA
J: TRBJ1-2
D: TRBD1
DNA: TGTGCCAGCAGCGACTGGACAGGGAACTATGGCTACACCTTC
CDR3: CASSDWTGNYGYTF

V: TRBV27
size: NA
J: TRBJ2-2
D: NA
DNA: TGTGCCAGCAGTCCATTCTCCGACACGATCAGGGGAAACACCGGGGAGCTGTTTTTT
CDR3: CASSPFSDTIRGNTGELFF

V: TRBV6-6
size: once
J: TRBJ1-3
D: NA
DNA: TGTGCCAGCAGTATCGGGCGGGAAAACACCATATATTTT
CDR3: CASSIGRENTIYF

V: TRBV7-2
size: NA
J: TRBJ2-3
D: TRBD2
DNA: TGTGCCAGCAGCTCGAGAGCGGGGGGGAGTAGAACAGATACGCAGTATTTT
CDR3: CASSSRAGGSRTDTQYF

V: TRBV9
size: NA
J: TRBJ2-7
D: NA
DNA: TGTGCCAGCAGCGTAGGAACCGGAGCCTACGAGCAGTACTTC
CDR3: CASSVGTGAYEQYF

V: TRBV6-1
size: NA
J: TRBJ1-2
D: TRBD1
DNA: TGTGCCAGCAGTGAAGACCTCAGGGGGACTCAGTCCTATGGCTACACCTTC
CDR3: CASSEDLRGTQSYGYTF

V: TRBV13
size: NA
J: TRBJ2-3
D: TRBD2
DNA: TGTGCCAGGATTAGCGGGGCCAGCACAGATACGCAGTATTTT
CDR3: CARISGASTDTQYF

V: TRBV4-1
size: NA
J: TRBJ2-1
D: NA
DNA: TGCGCCAGCAGGGCGGATTCCTACAATGAGCAGTTCTTC
CDR3: CASRADSYNEQFF

V: TRBV5-1
size: NA
J: TRBJ1-1
D: NA
DNA: TGCGCCAGCAGCTTGAGGGCGGACATGAACACTGAAGCTTTCTTT
CDR3: CASSLRADMNTEAFF

V: TRBV5-6
size: NA
J: TRBJ1-2
D: NA
DNA: TGTGCCAGCAGCCCCTGGGCGGGCGGCGGCTACACCTTC
CDR3: CASSPWAGGGYTF

V: TRBV29-1
size: NA
J: TRBJ1-4
D: TRBD1
DNA: TGCAGCGCCCTGACAGGGAAGAATGAAAAACTGTTTTTT
CDR3: CSALTGKNEKLFF

V: TRBV7-9
size: few
J: TRBJ1-3
D: NA
DNA: TGTGCCAGCAGTAGGGACTATAGGAGCTCTGGAAACACCATATATTTT
CDR3: CASSRDYRSSGNTIYF

V: TRBV5-6
size: NA
J: TRBJ2-7
D: NA
DNA: TGTGCCAGCAGCCACCTAACAGGGTACGACGAGCAGTACTTC
CDR3: CASSHLTGYDEQYF

V: TRBV9
size: once
J: TRBJ2-1
D: TRBD1
DNA: TGTGCCAGCAGCGCATGGACAGGGGGGAATGAGCAGTTCTTC
CDR3: CASSAWTGGNEQFF

V: TRBV13
size: NA
J: TRBJ2-5
D: TRBD2
DNA: TGTGCCAGCAGGAGTGGCGGGGGGAAAGAGACCCAGTACTTC
CDR3: CASRSGGGKETQYF

V: TRBV2
size: NA
J: TRBJ2-7
D: TRBD2
DNA: TGTGCCAGCAGTGAAGTTAGCGGGGGAGGGCTGCAGTACTTC
CDR3: CASSEVSGGGLQYF

V: TRBV7-2
size: NA
J: TRBJ2-3
D: NA
DNA: TGTGCCAGCAGCATCCGAGGGGGCGGGGGCACAGATACGCAGTATTTT
CDR3: CASSIRGGGGTDTQYF

V: TRBV7-8
size: NA
J: TRBJ1-5
D: NA
DNA: TGTGCCAGCAGCTTAGCAGAGGGCCATCAGCCCCAGCATTTT
CDR3: CASSLAEGHQPQHF

V: TRBV24-1
size: NA
J: TRBJ1-1
D: NA
DNA: TGTGCCACCAGTGACCACGCCGGGGCTGAAGCTTTCTTT
CDR3: CATSDHAGAEAFF

V: TRBV12-5
size: NA
J: TRBJ2-1
D: NA
DNA: TGTGCTAGTGGTGCAGGACAGATCTACAATGAGCAGTTCTTC
CDR3: CASGAGQIYNEQFF

V: TRBV12-5
size: NA
J: TRBJ2-7
D: NA
DNA: TGTGCTAGTGGTTTGGTACTCCGCCCGAGGATTTACGAGCAGTACTTC
CDR3: CASGLVLRPRIYEQYF

V: TRBV5-4
size: few
J: TRBJ2-5
D: TRBD2
DNA: TGTGCCAGCAGCCGAGATGTAGCGGGGGTGGGAGAGACCCAGTACTTC
CDR3: CASSRDVAGVGETQYF

V: TRBV19
size: NA
J: TRBJ1-4
D: NA
DNA: TGTGCCAGTACCTTCCGCACAGGGATGATTAATGAAAAACTGTTTTTT
CDR3: CASTFRTGMINEKLFF

V: TRBV3-1/TRBV3-2
size: NA
J: TRBJ2-3
D: TRBD1
DNA: TGTGCCAGCAGCCAGACAGGGGTAACAGATACGCAGTATTTT
CDR3: CASSQTGVTDTQYF

V: TRBV3-1/TRBV3-2
size: NA
J: TRBJ1-1
D: TRBD1
DNA: TGTGCCAGCAGCCAAGGTGAGGGGGCGAGCTTCGACACTGAAGCTTTCTTT
CDR3: CASSQGEGASFDTEAFF

V: TRBV5-4
size: NA
J: TRBJ1-3
D: NA
DNA: TGTGCCAGCAGCGAGAAACAGGGTGGTGGAAACACCATATATTTT
CDR3: CASSEKQGGGNTIYF

V: TRBV9
size: once
J: TRBJ1-3
D: NA
DNA: TGTGCCAGCAGTCCCACAGGGTCCTCTGGAAACACCATATATTTT
CDR3: CASSPTGSSGNTIYF

V: TRBV5-6
size: NA
J: TRBJ1-1
D: TRBD1
DNA: TGTGCCAGCAGCCTACGACAGGGCACTGAAGCTTTCTTT
CDR3: CASSLRQGTEAFF

V: TRBV27
size: NA
J: TRBJ2-3
D: NA
DNA: TGTGCCAGCACCCACGGCGGAACACCAGATACGCAGTATTTT
CDR3: CASTHGGTPDTQYF

V: TRBV5-1
size: NA
J: TRBJ1-2
D: NA
DNA: TGCGCCAGCAGCCCCCCCACGGGGAACTATGGCTACACCTTC
CDR3: CASSPPTGNYGYTF

V: TRBV6-6
size: NA
J: TRBJ2-1
D: NA
DNA: TGTGCCAGCAGTTACTCCTCCGACAATGAGCAGTTCTTC
CDR3: CASSYSSDNEQFF

V: TRBV6-1
size: NA
J: TRBJ1-2
D: NA
DNA: TGTGCCAGCAGTATTGACAGCTACTATGGCTACACCTTC
CDR3: CASSIDSYYGYTF

V: TRBV24-1
size: NA
J: TRBJ1-2
D: TRBD1
DNA: TGTGCCACCAGTGATACAGGGGGGAACTATGGCTACACCTTC
CDR3: CATSDTGGNYGYTF

V: TRBV21-1
size: NA
J: TRBJ2-4
D: NA
DNA: TGTGCCAGCAGCAAAGGTAGTGGGGTAGCGGGGGGGTTAGCCAAAAACATTCAGTACTTC
CDR3: CASSKGSGVAGGLAKNIQYF

V: TRBV2
size: NA
J: TRBJ1-4
D: TRBD1
DNA: TGTGCCAGCAGTACAGGGGATGGATCTGAAAAACTGTTTTTT
CDR3: CASSTGDGSEKLFF

V: TRBV5-1
size: NA
J: TRBJ1-4
D: TRBD1
DNA: TGCGCCAGCAGCTTGGCCCCAGGGGGCCCGTATTCAACTAATGAAAAACTGTTTTTT
CDR3: CASSLAPGGPYSTNEKLFF

V: TRBV4-1
size: few
J: TRBJ2-7
D: NA
DNA: TGCGCCAGCAGCAGCGACAGCCGTACCTACGAGCAGTACTTC
CDR3: CASSSDSRTYEQYF

V: TRBV7-9
size: NA
J: TRBJ2-2
D: NA
DNA: TGTGCCAGCAGCTTAGGAACCCCCGGGACACCGAACACCGGGGAGCTGTTTTTT
CDR3: CASSLGTPGTPNTGELFF

V: TRBV24-1
size: once
J: TRBJ2-1
D: TRBD2
DNA: TGTGCCACCGGAGCGGGGGGGACCCGGGATGAGCAGTTCTTC
CDR3: CATGAGGTRDEQFF

V: TRBV30
size: NA
J: TRBJ2-1
D: NA
DNA: TGTGCCTGGGGACAGTTTAGCTCCTACAATGAGCAGTTCTTC
CDR3: CAWGQFSSYNEQFF

V: TRBV7-9
size: few
J: TRBJ1-1
D: TRBD1
DNA: TGTGCCAGCAGCTCATACGGGACAGAGGGGAACACTGAAGCTTTCTTT
CDR3: CASSSYGTEGNTEAFF

V: TRBV7-8
size: NA
J: TRBJ1-2
D: NA
DNA: TGTGCCAGCAGCTTATTTGGTAGGGGTGCTCCTAACTATGGCTACACCTTC
CDR3: CASSLFGRGAPNYGYTF

V: TRBV2
size: NA
J: TRBJ2-7
D: TRBD2
DNA: TGTGCCAGCGGGACTAGCCCCTCCTACGAGCAGTACTTC
CDR3: CASGTSPSYEQYF

V: TRBV21-1
size: NA
J: TRBJ2-6
D: NA
DNA: TGTGCCAGCAGCAAAGCGCAGATAGCGGGGTTCTCTGGGGCCAACGTCCTGACTTTC
CDR3: CASSKAQIAGFSGANVLTF

V: TRBV18
size: NA
J: TRBJ1-5
D: TRBD1
DNA: TGTGCCAGCTCAACGGGGACAGCTGCTAGGCCCCAGCATTTT
CDR3: CASSTGTAARPQHF

V: TRBV7-2
size: NA
J: TRBJ2-1
D: NA
DNA: TGTGCCAGCAGCTCGTCAGGGGAGAATAGGAGGTACAATGAGCAGTTCTTC
CDR3: CASSSSGENRRYNEQFF

V: TRBV21-1
size: NA
J: TRBJ2-7
D: NA
DNA: TGTGCCAGCAGCCAGGGACAAGATGGGTCCTACGAGCAGTACTTC
CDR3: CASSQGQDGSYEQYF

V: TRBV7-2
size: NA
J: TRBJ1-1
D: TRBD1
DNA: TGTGCCAGCAGCTTAGATACAGGGGGCAGGAACACTGAAGCTTTCTTT
CDR3: CASSLDTGGRNTEAFF

V: TRBV18
size: once
J: TRBJ1-2
D: NA
DNA: TGTGCCAGCTCACTTAGTCTAGGAGGTGCCCGGGATGGCTACACCTTC
CDR3: CASSLSLGGARDGYTF

V: TRBV19
size: NA
J: TRBJ2-1
D: NA
DNA: TGTGCCAGTAGTATTACGGGGAGCTCCTACAATGAGCAGTTCTTC
CDR3: CASSITGSSYNEQFF